This T cell receptor (beta chain) came from a study of CD8+ T cells in alopecia areata. General observations from the study: For patients receiving tofacitinib, scalp clonality and expanded CD8+ clones among the top 100 significantly decreased.

RNA extraction was followed by reverse transcription into cDNA, which acted as the sequencing template. Sequenced by immunoSEQ multiplex PCR; TCRdb stores in-frame clones only, minus some. Altogether roughly 220,000 clones are present, less than 45% being singletons, with the ten largest covering 0.48%. Treatment specified: oral pan-JAK inhibitor, 5-10 mg twice daily. Germline-derived CDR1 and CDR2 are SQVTM and ANQGSEA. The V end lost 4 bases, the J end lost 1 base, and 14 bases lay between the germline ends. The CDR3 is 15 amino acids. Turning to this clone: Its antigen is as yet unknown. This same CDR3 is encoded by further DNA sequences in the sample.

The sequencing here drew on CD4+ T cells sorted from blood, taken around week 31, from a patient treated with tofacitinib. This clonotype was obtained from a human donor with alopecia areata. The J gene is TRBJ2-4, the V gene TRBV29-1; D might be TRBD1 or TRBD2, each matching 6 bases. The CDR3: CSVASVGGAKNIQYF. DNA of the CDR3: TGCAGCGTTGCTAGTGTAGGGGGGGCCAAAAACATTCAGTACTTC.